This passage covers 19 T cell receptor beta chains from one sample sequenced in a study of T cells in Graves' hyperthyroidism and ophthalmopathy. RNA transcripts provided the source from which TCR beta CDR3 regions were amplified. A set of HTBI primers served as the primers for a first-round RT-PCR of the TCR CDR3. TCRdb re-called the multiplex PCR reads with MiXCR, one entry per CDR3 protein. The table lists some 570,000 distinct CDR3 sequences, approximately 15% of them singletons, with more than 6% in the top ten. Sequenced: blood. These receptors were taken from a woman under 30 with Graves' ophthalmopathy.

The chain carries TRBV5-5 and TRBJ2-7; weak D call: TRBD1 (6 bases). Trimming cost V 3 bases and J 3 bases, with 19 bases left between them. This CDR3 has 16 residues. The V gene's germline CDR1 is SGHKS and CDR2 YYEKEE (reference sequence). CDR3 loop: CASSSFSTGLGYEQYF. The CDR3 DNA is TGTGCCAGCAGCTCGTTTTCTACAGGGTTGGGCTACGAGCAGTACTTC.

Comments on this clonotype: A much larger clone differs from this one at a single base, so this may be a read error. The CDR3 protein is CAGSGERFYNEQFF. The CDR3, as DNA: TGTGCCGGCTCCGGGGAGAGATTCTACAATGAGCAGTTCTTC. The gene calls are TRBV7-9 and TRBJ2-1, with D possibly TRBD2 on 5 matching bases. With 11 bases removed from V and 3 bases from J, the gap between germline ends came to 17 bases. Germline loops: CDR1 SEHNR, CDR2 FQNEAQ (reference sequence). There are 14 residues in the CDR3. Looking up the rest from reference TRBV7-9 and TRBJ2-1 gives the full variable domain: DTGVSQNPRHKITKRGQNVTFRCDPISEHNRLYWYRQTLGQGPEFLTYFQNEAQLEKSRLLSDRFSAERPKGSFSTLEIQRTEQGDSAMYLCAGSGERFYNEQFFGPGTRLTVL.

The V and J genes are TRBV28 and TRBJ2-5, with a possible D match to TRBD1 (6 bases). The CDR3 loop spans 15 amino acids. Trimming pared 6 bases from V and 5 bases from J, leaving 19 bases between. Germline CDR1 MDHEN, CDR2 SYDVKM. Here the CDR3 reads CASSYRSGARETQYF. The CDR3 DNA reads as TGTGCCAGCAGCTATAGATCAGGGGCGCGCGAGACCCAGTACTTC.

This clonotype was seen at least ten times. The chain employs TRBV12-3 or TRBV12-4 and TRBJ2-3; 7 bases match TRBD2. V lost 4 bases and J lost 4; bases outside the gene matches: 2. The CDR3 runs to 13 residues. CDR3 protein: CASSWGGADTQYF. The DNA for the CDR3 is TGTGCCAGCAGTTGGGGGGGGGCAGATACGCAGTATTTT.

CDR3 coding DNA: TGTGTCACCGGGGGGACCACCTCCTATGGCTACACCTTC. Its translation is CVTGGTTSYGYTF. The chain employs TRBV12-3 or TRBV12-4 and TRBJ1-2; D may be TRBD1 (5 bases). The CDR3 covers 13 residues.

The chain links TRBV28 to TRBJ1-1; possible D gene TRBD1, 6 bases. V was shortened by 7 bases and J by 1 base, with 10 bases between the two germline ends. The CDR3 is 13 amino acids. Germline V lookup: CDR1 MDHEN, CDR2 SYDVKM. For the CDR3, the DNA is TGTGCCAGCATTCAGGACAGGAACACTGAAGCTTTCTTT. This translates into CASIQDRNTEAFF.

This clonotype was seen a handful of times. For the CDR3, the DNA is TGTGCCAGCAGTTATTCTAGCGGGAGGGCCTGGGGGGGCACCGGGGAGCTGTTTTTT. It translates to CASSYSSGRAWGGTGELFF. The chain carries TRBV12-3 or TRBV12-4 and TRBJ2-2; 12 positions agree with TRBD2. The J segment lost 4 bases and the V segment lost 4 bases, leaving 13 bases of the junction unmatched. The CDR3 has 19 residues.

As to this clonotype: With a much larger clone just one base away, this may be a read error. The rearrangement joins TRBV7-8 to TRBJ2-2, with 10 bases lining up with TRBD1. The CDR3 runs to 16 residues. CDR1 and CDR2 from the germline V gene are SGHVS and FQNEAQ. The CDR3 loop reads CASSLGDRGLAGELVF. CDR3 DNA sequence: TGTGCCAGCAGCTTAGGGGACAGGGGTCTGGCCGGGGAGCTGGTTTTT.

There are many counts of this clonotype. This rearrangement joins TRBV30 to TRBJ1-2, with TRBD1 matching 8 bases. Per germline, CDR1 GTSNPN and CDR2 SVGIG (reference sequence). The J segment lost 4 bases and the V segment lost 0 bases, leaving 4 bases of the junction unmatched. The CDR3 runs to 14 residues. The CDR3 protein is CAWSVGTGFYGYTF. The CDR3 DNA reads TGTGCCTGGAGTGTAGGGACAGGATTCTATGGCTACACCTTC.

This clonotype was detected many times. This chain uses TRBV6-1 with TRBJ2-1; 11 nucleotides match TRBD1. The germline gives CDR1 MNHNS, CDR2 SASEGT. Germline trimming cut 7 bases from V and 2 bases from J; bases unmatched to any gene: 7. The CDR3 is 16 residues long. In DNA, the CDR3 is TGTGCCAGCAACCCCCGGGACAGGGGGACCTACAATGAGCAGTTCTTC. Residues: CASNPRDRGTYNEQFF.

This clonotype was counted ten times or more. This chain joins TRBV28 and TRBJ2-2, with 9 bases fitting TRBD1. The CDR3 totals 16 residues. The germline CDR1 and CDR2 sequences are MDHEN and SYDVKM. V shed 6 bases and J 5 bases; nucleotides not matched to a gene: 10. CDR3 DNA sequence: TGTGCCAGCAGCCCTACCGGGACAGGGATGACCGGGGAGCTGTTTTTT. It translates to CASSPTGTGMTGELFF.

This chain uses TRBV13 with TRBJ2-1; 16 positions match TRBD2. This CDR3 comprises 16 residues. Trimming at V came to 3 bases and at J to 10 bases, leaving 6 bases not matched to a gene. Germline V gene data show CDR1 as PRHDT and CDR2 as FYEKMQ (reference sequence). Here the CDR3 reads CASSFFGTSGRAEQFF. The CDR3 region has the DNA TGTGCCAGCAGCTTCTTCGGGACTAGCGGGAGGGCAGAGCAGTTCTTC.

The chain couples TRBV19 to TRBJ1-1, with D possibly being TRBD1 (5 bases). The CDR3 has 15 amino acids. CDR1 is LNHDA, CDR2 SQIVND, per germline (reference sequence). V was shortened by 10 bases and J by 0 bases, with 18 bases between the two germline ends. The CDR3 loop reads CATTIRGTMNTEAFF. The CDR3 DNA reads TGTGCCACCACCATCCGGGGGACTATGAACACTGAAGCTTTCTTT.

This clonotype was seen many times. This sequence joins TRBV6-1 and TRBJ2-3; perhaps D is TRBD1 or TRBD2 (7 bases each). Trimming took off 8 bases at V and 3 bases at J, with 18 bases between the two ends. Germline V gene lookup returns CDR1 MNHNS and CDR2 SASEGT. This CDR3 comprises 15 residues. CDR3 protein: CASLTPRGGTDTQYF. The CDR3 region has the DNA TGTGCCAGCCTTACCCCCAGGGGGGGTACAGATACGCAGTATTTT.

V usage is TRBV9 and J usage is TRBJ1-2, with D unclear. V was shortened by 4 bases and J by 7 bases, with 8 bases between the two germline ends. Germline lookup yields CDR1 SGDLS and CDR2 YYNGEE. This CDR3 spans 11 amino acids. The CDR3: CASSPQTGYTF. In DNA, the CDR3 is TGTGCCAGCAGCCCCCAAACTGGCTACACCTTC.

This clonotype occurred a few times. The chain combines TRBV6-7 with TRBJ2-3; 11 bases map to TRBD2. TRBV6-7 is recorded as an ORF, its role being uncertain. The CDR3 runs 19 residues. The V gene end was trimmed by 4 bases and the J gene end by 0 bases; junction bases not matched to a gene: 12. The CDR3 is CASSSPGSGRASSTDTQYF. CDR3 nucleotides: TGTGCCAGCAGTTCTCCGGGTAGCGGGAGGGCCTCTAGCACAGATACGCAGTATTTT.

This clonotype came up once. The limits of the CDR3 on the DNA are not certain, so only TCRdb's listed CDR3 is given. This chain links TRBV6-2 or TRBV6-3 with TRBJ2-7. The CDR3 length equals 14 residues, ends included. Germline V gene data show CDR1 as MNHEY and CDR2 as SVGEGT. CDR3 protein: CASILGMWAYEQYF.

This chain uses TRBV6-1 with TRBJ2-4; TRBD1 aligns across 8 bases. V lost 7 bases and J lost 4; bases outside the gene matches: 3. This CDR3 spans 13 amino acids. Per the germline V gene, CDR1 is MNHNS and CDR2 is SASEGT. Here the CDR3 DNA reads TGTGCCAGCAAGGACAGGGTAAAAAACATTCAGTACTTC. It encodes CASKDRVKNIQYF.

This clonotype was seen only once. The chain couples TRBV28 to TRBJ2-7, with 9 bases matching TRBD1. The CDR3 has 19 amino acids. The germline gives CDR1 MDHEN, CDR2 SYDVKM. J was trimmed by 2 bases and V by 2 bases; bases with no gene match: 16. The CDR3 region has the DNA TGTGCCAGCAGTTTACTCCCGGACAGGGGCATCTTCGGGACCTACGAGCAGTACTTC. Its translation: CASSLLPDRGIFGTYEQYF.